One sample yielded the 26 T cell receptor beta chains listed below, sequenced in a study of cytomegalovirus exposure and HLA in healthy donors (dated by TCRdb to 2015 to 2018). To prepare the library, the immunoSEQ multiplex PCR assay was applied. For the multiplex PCR, a mixture combining 60 forward primers for TCR Vbeta segments and 13 reverse primers for TCR Jbeta segments was used. What TCRdb holds here is the immuneACCESS table cut down to in-frame rearrangements. Part of the clones is not present; checked against another copy, under half of the missing clones reflect an unresolved V gene, and the others are unexplained. Recorded for this sample are around 140,000 clones; just under 80% of them occurred a single time. The ten largest clonotypes hold less than 2% of the sample. Sequencing used PBMCs. The receptors originated from a woman aged 18-35 years in good health and CMV-seronegative.

The chain couples TRBV30 to TRBJ1-2; 10 positions agree with TRBD1. The trim removed 3 bases at V and 10 bases at J, leaving 11 bases unmatched. CDR1 and CDR2 from the germline V gene are GTSNPN and SVGIG (reference sequence). The CDR3 sequence is 14 residues long. The CDR3 bases are TGTGCCTGGAGCCGCGGTCGGACAGGGGGGGACTACACCTTC. Protein: CAWSRGRTGGDYTF.

The chain uses TRBV6-1 and TRBJ1-2, with 8 bases lining up with TRBD1. V shed 7 bases and J 5 bases; nucleotides not matched to a gene: 6. The CDR3 has 13 residues. Germline V lookup: CDR1 MNHNS, CDR2 SASEGT. CDR3 DNA sequence: TGTGCCAGCATATCAGGGGGCTTTTATGGCTACACCTTC. This codes for CASISGGFYGYTF.

The CDR3 region is CAISEGQNEQFF. DNA of the CDR3: TGTGCCATCAGTGAGGGGCAGAATGAGCAGTTCTTC. The chain uses TRBV10-3 and TRBJ2-1; unclear D gene. Germline CDR1 ENHRY, CDR2 SYGVKD. Trimming removed 2 bases at V and 7 bases at J, with 6 bases between. There are 12 residues in the CDR3.

This clone appeared once. This chain joins TRBV29-1 and TRBJ1-2; TRBD1 matches at 10 bases. Per germline, CDR1 SQVTM and CDR2 ANQGSEA. V shed 6 bases and J 4 bases; nucleotides not matched to a gene: 8. This CDR3 spans 14 amino acids. Here the CDR3 reads CSVGEGQGLYGYTF. CDR3 DNA: TGCAGCGTGGGGGAGGGACAGGGGCTCTATGGCTACACCTTC.

The chain employs TRBV6-1 and TRBJ1-1; 8 bases map to TRBD1. The CDR3 consists of 14 residues. Looked up from germline, CDR1 is MNHNS and CDR2 is SASEGT. V trimming: 1 base; J trimming: 9 bases; junction bases outside the gene matches: 7. DNA of the CDR3: TGTGCCAGCAGTGAAGATAGGACAGGGAATAAAGCTTTCTTT. Protein sequence: CASSEDRTGNKAFF.

This chain joins TRBV7-8 and TRBJ1-5, with unresolved D. Germline V lookup: CDR1 SGHVS, CDR2 FQNEAQ. Trimming stripped 2 bases from V and 0 bases from J, with 11 bases between. The CDR3 length is 16 residues. CDR3 amino acids: CASSLNVFYSNQPQHF. CDR3 DNA: TGTGCCAGCAGCTTAAATGTATTCTATAGCAATCAGCCCCAGCATTTT. The whole variable domain, remainder taken from reference TRBV7-8 and TRBJ1-5, is GAGVSQSPRYKVAKRGQDVALRCDPISGHVSLFWYQQALGQGPEFLTYFQNEAQLDKSGLPSDRFFAERPEGSVSTLKIQRTQQEDSAVYLCASSLNVFYSNQPQHFGDGTRLSIL.

The V call is TRBV5-4, the J call TRBJ1-1; 9 nucleotides match TRBD1. The CDR3 extends over 15 amino acids. V lost 3 bases, J lost 11 bases, and 14 bases stayed unmatched. Germline V CDR1 and CDR2: SGHNT, YYREEE (reference sequence). The CDR3 spells CASSSARDREVGAFF. In DNA form, the CDR3 reads TGTGCCAGCAGCTCCGCCAGGGACAGGGAGGTAGGGGCTTTCTTT.

This clone was seen just once. The chain employs TRBV7-9 and TRBJ2-2, with 8 bases identical to TRBD2. This CDR3 comprises 14 residues. Germline V lookup: CDR1 SEHNR, CDR2 FQNEAQ (reference sequence). V was clipped by 11 bases and J by 4 bases; unmatched bases: 9. CDR3 sequence: CAYRGGERTGELFF. As DNA, the CDR3 is TGTGCCTATCGGGGGGGGGAGCGCACCGGGGAGCTGTTTTTT.

This chain links TRBV6-5 with TRBJ1-1, with D tentatively TRBD1 (6 bases). This CDR3 is 15 amino acids long. The V and J ends lost 6 bases and 6 bases respectively, with 20 bases between them. Germline-derived CDR1 and CDR2 are MNHEY and SVGAGI. The CDR3 DNA reads TGTGCCAGCAGGCCACAAGGGGGAGAGGGGTCTGAAGCTTTCTTT. Its protein is CASRPQGGEGSEAFF.

This chain uses TRBV7-9 with TRBJ2-1, with D possibly being TRBD2 (5 bases). Trimming took off 7 bases at V and 0 bases at J, with 16 bases between the two ends. Germline V gene sequence: CDR1 SEHNR, CDR2 FQNEAQ (reference sequence). The CDR3 runs 16 residues. In DNA form, the CDR3 reads TGTGCCAGCACCCGGGGAGCACCGAGCTCCTACAATGAGCAGTTCTTC. Its translation is CASTRGAPSSYNEQFF.

The chain couples TRBV7-2 to TRBJ2-7; D is perhaps TRBD2 (6 bases). V lost 1 base, J lost 6 bases, and 16 bases lay in between. Germline lookup yields CDR1 SGHTA and CDR2 FQGNSA. CDR3 length: 15 amino acids. DNA for the CDR3: TGTGCCAGCAGCTTAGACCTCCTGCAGGGAGGCGAGCAGTACTTC. Its protein is CASSLDLLQGGEQYF. Looking up the rest from reference TRBV7-2 and TRBJ2-7 gives the full variable domain: GAGVSQSPSNKVTEKGKDVELRCDPISGHTALYWYRQSLGQGLEFLIYFQGNSAPDKSGLPSDRFSAERTGGSVSTLTIQRTQQEDSAVYLCASSLDLLQGGEQYFGPGTRLTVT.

This chain joins TRBV2 and TRBJ2-3; maybe TRBD2 (6 bases). This CDR3 contains 13 residues. Germline V gene sequence: CDR1 SNHLY, CDR2 FYNNEI. With 8 bases removed from V and 1 base from J, the gap between germline ends came to 10 bases. The CDR3 bases are TGTGCCAGCGGGTCGGGGGGCACAGATACGCAGTATTTT. Translation gives CASGSGGTDTQYF.

The V gene is TRBV2, the J gene TRBJ1-2, with 10 positions matching TRBD1. Germline lookup yields CDR1 SNHLY and CDR2 FYNNEI. This CDR3 has 14 residues. V dropped 6 bases and J dropped 2; count of bases not matched to a gene: 3. The CDR3 region is CASSGQGENYGYTF. CDR3 bases: TGTGCCAGCAGCGGACAGGGGGAAAACTATGGCTACACCTTC.

The chain recombines TRBV5-4 with TRBJ2-5, with TRBD1 as a possible D gene (5 bases). Germline V gene lookup returns CDR1 SGHNT and CDR2 YYREEE (reference sequence). V dropped 6 bases and J dropped 5 bases, with 8 bases sitting between them. This CDR3 is built from 11 residues. In DNA, the CDR3 is TGTGCCAGCACTGCAGGGGAGACCCAGTACTTC. Translation gives CASTAGETQYF.

V gene TRBV18 combines with J gene TRBJ1-1, with D perhaps matching TRBD1 (6 bases). This CDR3 is built from 13 residues. V lost 6 bases, J lost 4 bases, and 12 bases lay in between. Germline V CDR1 and CDR2: KGHSH, LQKENI. CDR3: CASSRDRPTEAFF. CDR3 bases: TGTGCCAGCTCGCGCGACAGGCCCACTGAAGCTTTCTTT.

This clone was recorded once. V and J are TRBV27 and TRBJ1-1, with D possibly TRBD1 on 6 matching bases. Germline CDR1 reads MNHEY; CDR2 reads SMNVEV (reference sequence). The CDR3 runs 13 residues. V gave up 6 bases and J gave up 11 bases, with 19 bases separating them. The CDR3 protein is CASRGHGSAGAFF. In DNA form, the CDR3 reads TGTGCCAGCAGGGGACACGGGTCCGCCGGGGCTTTCTTT.

The CDR3 bases are TGTGCCAGCAACAGAAAAACTCGGGACAGGGGGCTAGATGAGCAGTTCTTC. This sequence encodes CASNRKTRDRGLDEQFF. This sequence joins TRBV5-4 and TRBJ2-1, with 12 positions matching TRBD1. With V trimmed by 6 bases and J by 8 bases, 15 bases remained unmatched. CDR3 length: 17 amino acids. Per germline, CDR1 SGHNT and CDR2 YYREEE (reference sequence). Filled out from reference TRBV5-4 and TRBJ2-1, the complete variable domain reads ETGVTQSPTHLIKTRGQQVTLRCSSQSGHNTVSWYQQALGQGPQFIFQYYREEENGRGNFPPRFSGLQFPNYSSELNVNALELDDSALYLCASNRKTRDRGLDEQFFGPGTRLTVL.

The V gene is TRBV6-1, the J gene TRBJ1-2; D gene ambiguous. The V end lost 1 base, the J end lost 2 bases, and 14 bases lay between the germline ends. This CDR3 is built from 16 residues. The germline V gene has CDR1 MNHNS and CDR2 SASEGT. CDR3: CASSEDDLPGNYGYTF. As DNA, the CDR3 is TGTGCCAGCAGTGAAGACGACCTACCCGGGAACTATGGCTACACCTTC.

The chain is built from TRBV4-1 and TRBJ1-1; no definite D call. Deletions cut 4 bases from V and 0 bases from J, with 6 bases between. CDR1 is MGHRA and CDR2 is YSYEKL in the germline V gene. The CDR3 consists of 13 residues. The chain's CDR3 is CASSLAVNTEAFF. CDR3 in DNA: TGCGCCAGCAGCCTAGCGGTGAACACTGAAGCTTTCTTT.

The chain joins TRBV19 to TRBJ2-2; D possibly corresponds to TRBD2 (6 bases). V lost 3 bases and J lost 2, with 10 bases in between. The V gene's germline CDR1 is LNHDA and CDR2 SQIVND (reference sequence). This CDR3 region has 15 residues. In nucleotides, the CDR3 is TGTGCCAGTAGTATCGGGACTTACAACACCGGGGAGCTGTTTTTT. It encodes CASSIGTYNTGELFF. The variable domain in full, completed from reference TRBV19 and TRBJ2-2, reads DGGITQSPKYLFRKEGQNVTLSCEQNLNHDAMYWYRQDPGQGLRLIYYSQIVNDFQKGDIAEGYSVSREKKESFPLTVTSAQKNPTAFYLCASSIGTYNTGELFFGEGSRLTVL.

CDR3 sequence reads: CASSQERRPGLAGGTLYEQYF. CDR3 nucleotides: TGCGCCAGCAGCCAGGAACGACGGCCGGGACTAGCGGGAGGAACCCTCTACGAGCAGTACTTC. The V call is TRBV4-1, the J call TRBJ2-7; 15 positions agree with TRBD2. There are 21 residues in the CDR3. V was clipped by 3 bases and J by 3 bases; unmatched bases: 18. Germline V gene lookup returns CDR1 MGHRA and CDR2 YSYEKL.

The chain couples TRBV30 to TRBJ2-1, with D possibly matching TRBD2 (5 bases). Trimming removed 6 bases at V and 4 bases at J, with 10 bases between. CDR1 is GTSNPN and CDR2 is SVGIG in the germline V gene (reference sequence). This CDR3 has 12 residues. CDR3 nucleotide sequence: TGTGCCTGTTCCCTAGCTTACAATGAGCAGTTCTTC. It translates to CACSLAYNEQFF.

This chain joins TRBV5-1 and TRBJ2-1; 7 bases fit TRBD2. CDR3 length: 14 amino acids. The V and J ends lost 0 bases and 10 bases, in that order; junction bases with no gene match: 7. CDR1 SGHRS and CDR2 YFSETQ come from the germline V gene. Here the CDR3 reads CASSLVRGVVEQFF. In DNA form, the CDR3 reads TGCGCCAGCAGCTTGGTTCGGGGGGTGGTGGAGCAGTTCTTC.

The gene calls are TRBV6-6 and TRBJ1-5; weak D call: TRBD1 (6 bases). Germline assignment: CDR1 MNHNY and CDR2 SVGAGI (reference sequence). CDR3 length: 14 residues. Trimming took off 3 bases at V and 5 bases at J, with 11 bases between the two ends. The CDR3 DNA is TGTGCCAGCAGTTATCACAGGGAGCATCAGCCCCAGCATTTT. Protein: CASSYHREHQPQHF.

The chain joins TRBV7-9 to TRBJ2-7, with D perhaps matching TRBD2 (6 bases). CDR3 size: 15 residues. Germline CDR1 reads SEHNR; CDR2 reads FQNEAQ (reference sequence). Trimming pared 1 base from V and 0 bases from J, leaving 10 bases between. The CDR3 DNA is TGTGCCAGCAGCTTAGGGCGGGGTCTCTCCTACGAGCAGTACTTC. It translates to CASSLGRGLSYEQYF.

The chain recombines TRBV15 with TRBJ2-7; 7 positions match TRBD1. CDR1 and CDR2 (germline): LNHNV, YYDKDF (reference sequence). This CDR3 spans 15 amino acids. V gave up 0 bases and J gave up 2 bases; unmatched junction bases: 4. DNA for the CDR3: TGTGCCACCAGCAGAGATCAGGGGGAGACCTACGAGCAGTACTTC. It is translated as CATSRDQGETYEQYF.